The next 27 T cell receptor beta chains were all read from a single sample in a study of shared clonotypes between healthy human individuals. The assay was immunoSEQ multiplex PCR, and TCRdb's table has in-frame clones only and misses some. In the table there are roughly 700,000 clones, approximately 79% of which are singletons. The sample consisted of memory CD4+ T cells sorted from blood. Subset in this sample: CD45RA-negative fraction. The receptors were gathered from a woman aged 25 to 39 in good health.

V is TRBV7-2 and J is TRBJ2-1, with D possibly matching TRBD2 (6 bases). Germline V CDR1 and CDR2: SGHTA, FQGNSA. Deletions cut 6 bases from V and 5 bases from J, with 20 bases between. The CDR3 runs 16 residues. CDR3 DNA: TGTGCCAGCAGACCCAACGCACTAGCTGGAGACAATGAGCAGTTCTTC. It yields the protein CASRPNALAGDNEQFF. Combining the CDR3 with reference TRBV7-2 and TRBJ2-1 gives the whole variable domain GAGVSQSPSNKVTEKGKDVELRCDPISGHTALYWYRQSLGQGLEFLIYFQGNSAPDKSGLPSDRFSAERTGGSVSTLTIQRTQQEDSAVYLCASRPNALAGDNEQFFGPGTRLTVL.

This clone was found once. The chain carries TRBV19 and TRBJ2-3, with D possibly matching TRBD1 (5 bases). The CDR3 consists of 15 residues. The V and J ends lost 0 bases and 1 base respectively, with 8 bases between them. Germline-derived CDR1 and CDR2 are LNHDA and SQIVND (reference sequence). CDR3 residues: CASSIDLRGTDTQYF. The CDR3 DNA is TGTGCCAGTAGTATAGATCTCAGGGGCACAGATACGCAGTATTTT.

This clone turned up a few times. V and J are TRBV5-1 and TRBJ2-1; 11 nucleotides match TRBD1. Germline V gene data show CDR1 as SGHRS and CDR2 as YFSETQ. V was clipped by 4 bases and J by 2 bases; unmatched bases: 2. CDR3 size: 15 residues. The CDR3 DNA reads as TGCGCCAGCAGCGCGGGACAGGGGGCCTACAATGAGCAGTTCTTC. Protein product: CASSAGQGAYNEQFF.

This rearrangement joins TRBV10-2 to TRBJ1-5, with TRBD1 identical over 7 bases. Unmatched junction bases numbered 7, after V lost 8 bases and J lost 0 bases. Germline V lookup: CDR1 WSHSY, CDR2 SAAADI. The CDR3 is made up of 15 amino acids. For the CDR3, the DNA is TGCGCCAGCGGGGACAGTGGGGATAGCAATCAGCCCCAGCATTTT. This translates into CASGDSGDSNQPQHF.

J is TRBJ2-1 and V is TRBV11-3; D perhaps matches TRBD2 (6 bases). The CDR3 length is 14 residues. From germline, CDR1 is SGHNT and CDR2 YENEEA. The germline V and J ends were trimmed by 3 bases and 5 bases, with 11 bases remaining between them. CDR3 DNA sequence: TGTGCCAGCAGCTTGGGGGGAGGTGACAATGAGCAGTTCTTC. Translation gives CASSLGGGDNEQFF.

The chain couples TRBV6-1 to TRBJ2-2; 8 bases are a match to TRBD2. The CDR3 loop spans 15 amino acids. V lost 6 bases, J lost 3 bases, and 6 bases stayed unmatched. The V gene's germline CDR1 is MNHNS and CDR2 SASEGT. The CDR3 DNA follows: TGTGCCAGCAGCGCGGCACTAGCGGACACCGGGGAGCTGTTTTTT. Encoded protein: CASSAALADTGELFF.

V gene TRBV28 combines with J gene TRBJ2-4; the D is unclear. This CDR3 comprises 12 residues. The V end lost 11 bases, the J end lost 4 bases, and 12 bases lay between the germline ends. CDR1 and CDR2 (germline): MDHEN, SYDVKM. The chain's CDR3 is CARPWEKNIQYF. CDR3 bases: TGTGCCCGCCCCTGGGAAAAAAACATTCAGTACTTC.

The rearrangement uses TRBV10-3 and TRBJ2-5, with 7 bases matching TRBD2. Germline CDR1 is ENHRY and CDR2 is SYGVKD. Trimming took 10 bases from V and 3 from J; bases not matched to a gene: 11. The CDR3 extends over 14 amino acids. CDR3 region: CATFQGAGEETQYF. DNA of the CDR3: TGTGCCACCTTCCAAGGGGCGGGGGAAGAGACCCAGTACTTC.

This clone appeared a single time. The chain combines TRBV2 with TRBJ2-3; D unclear. This CDR3 has 12 amino acids. V gave up 6 bases and J gave up 7 bases, with 11 bases separating them. Germline CDR1 reads SNHLY; CDR2 reads FYNNEI. The CDR3 protein is CASSVEPHTQYF. The CDR3 nucleotides are TGTGCCAGCAGCGTGGAACCGCATACGCAGTATTTT. The whole variable domain, remainder taken from reference TRBV2 and TRBJ2-3, is EPEVTQTPSHQVTQMGQEVILRCVPISNHLYFYWYRQILGQKVEFLVSFYNNEISEKSEIFDDQFSVERPDGSNFTLKIRSTKLEDSAMYFCASSVEPHTQYFGPGTRLTVL.

This clone was seen a few times. The same CDR3 can be traced to other DNA sequences in this sample. V is TRBV6-5 and J is TRBJ2-7, with 11 nucleotides matching TRBD2. Germline assignment: CDR1 MNHEY and CDR2 SVGAGI. The length of the CDR3 is 14 residues. The J segment lost 4 bases and the V segment lost 6 bases, leaving 5 bases of the junction unmatched. Here the CDR3 reads CASSRLAGPYEQYF. The CDR3 DNA reads TGTGCCAGCAGCAGACTAGCGGGACCTTACGAGCAGTACTTC.

The J gene is TRBJ1-1, the V gene TRBV27; D is undetermined. The ends were cut back, 6 bases at V and 1 base at J, with 21 bases in the middle. The germline V gene has CDR1 MNHEY and CDR2 SMNVEV (reference sequence). The CDR3 has 17 residues. Written as DNA, the CDR3 is TGTGCCAGCAGCTCCCGTTGGGTCAACGTGGGGAACACTGAAGCTTTCTTT. Translated, it gives CASSSRWVNVGNTEAFF.

The genes are TRBV5-1 and TRBJ1-2, with unresolved D. The CDR3 has 16 residues. Germline V gene sequence: CDR1 SGHRS, CDR2 YFSETQ. V shed 4 bases and J shed 0 bases, with 16 bases lying between them. The CDR3: CASSAPGSAPNYGYTF. The DNA of the CDR3 is TGCGCCAGCAGCGCTCCCGGGTCCGCACCTAACTATGGCTACACCTTC.

The chain uses TRBV11-2 and TRBJ1-5; 8 bases align to TRBD1. CDR1 is SGHAT and CDR2 is FQNNGV in the germline V gene. V gave up 5 bases and J gave up 2 bases; unmatched junction bases: 5. CDR3 size: 15 residues. The CDR3 bases are TGTGCCAGCAGCCCCGACAGGGGCGGCAATCAGCCCCAGCATTTT. It yields the protein CASSPDRGGNQPQHF.

This clone has ten or more counts. V and J are TRBV27 and TRBJ2-2, with 15 bases lining up with TRBD2. CDR1 is MNHEY and CDR2 is SMNVEV in the germline V gene (reference sequence). This CDR3 contains 17 residues. With V trimmed by 5 bases and J by 4 bases, 5 bases remained unmatched. The CDR3 region is CASSGLAGGPSTGELFF. The CDR3 nucleotides are TGTGCCAGCAGTGGACTAGCGGGAGGGCCGAGCACCGGGGAGCTGTTTTTT.

The rearrangement joins TRBV7-9 to TRBJ1-2; D is undetermined. Germline-derived CDR1 and CDR2 are SEHNR and FQNEAQ (reference sequence). This CDR3 contains 15 residues. V dropped 0 bases and J dropped 0 bases, with 8 bases sitting between them. CDR3 in amino acids: CASSLASPSNYGYTF. The DNA for the CDR3 is TGTGCCAGCAGCTTAGCATCACCTTCTAACTATGGCTACACCTTC.

This rearrangement joins TRBV27 to TRBJ1-2; tentatively, D is TRBD1 (6 bases). The germline V gene has CDR1 MNHEY and CDR2 SMNVEV (reference sequence). The CDR3 totals 15 residues. The germline V and J ends were trimmed by 5 bases and 5 bases, with 18 bases remaining between them. The CDR3 DNA reads TGTGCCAGCAGTCCCGCAACAGCCCAGGGGTATGGCTACACCTTC. Encoded protein: CASSPATAQGYGYTF.

The chain is built from TRBV27 and TRBJ1-2; D is perhaps TRBD1 (6 bases). Trimming stripped 5 bases from V and 4 bases from J, with 11 bases between. CDR3 size: 13 residues. Germline CDR1 MNHEY, CDR2 SMNVEV (reference sequence). In DNA form, the CDR3 reads TGTGCCAGCAGTCGACAGGCAGTCTATGGCTACACCTTC. It yields the protein CASSRQAVYGYTF.

J is TRBJ2-5 and V is TRBV28; 7 nucleotides agree with TRBD2. With V trimmed by 11 bases and J by 0 bases, 3 bases remained unmatched. From germline, CDR1 is MDHEN and CDR2 SYDVKM. This CDR3 has 12 amino acids. The DNA of the CDR3 is TGTGCCTCCGGGGGGTACCAAGAGACCCAGTACTTC. It specifies CASGGYQETQYF.

The chain joins TRBV4-1 to TRBJ1-1; TRBD1 might be the D (6 bases). This CDR3 spans 11 amino acids. Trimming pared 8 bases from V and 12 bases from J, leaving 16 bases between. CDR1 MGHRA and CDR2 YSYEKL come from the germline V gene. CDR3 nucleotide sequence: TGCGCCAGCGGCGACAGGACATGGACTTTCTTT. It codes for CASGDRTWTFF.

This chain joins TRBV7-2 and TRBJ1-1; 8 bases align to TRBD1. This CDR3 is 14 amino acids long. CDR1 is SGHTA and CDR2 is FQGNSA in the germline V gene. The junction had 4 bases not matched to a gene; V was cut back by 3 bases and J by 4 bases. CDR3 sequence reads: CASSLARGPTEAFF. For the CDR3, the DNA is TGTGCCAGCAGCTTGGCCAGGGGGCCCACTGAAGCTTTCTTT.

The rearrangement joins TRBV28 to TRBJ2-7, with a possible D match to TRBD2 (6 bases). CDR3 length: 14 amino acids. Germline CDR1 and CDR2: MDHEN and SYDVKM. V dropped 5 bases and J dropped 2 bases, with 13 bases sitting between them. CDR3 sequence (DNA): TGTGCCAGCAGTGCGGGCCGGGGGACCTACGAGCAGTACTTC. This gives the protein CASSAGRGTYEQYF.

The V gene is TRBV15, the J gene TRBJ2-1; D gene unclear. CDR3 length equals 15 residues. V lost 1 base and J lost 9, with 16 bases in between. Germline CDR1 and CDR2: LNHNV and YYDKDF (reference sequence). This chain's CDR3 is CATSRGGVGISEQFF. Written as DNA, the CDR3 is TGTGCCACCAGCAGAGGCGGAGTCGGAATTAGTGAGCAGTTCTTC.

This sequence joins TRBV7-7 and TRBJ2-1, with a possible D match to TRBD2 (6 bases). Trimming pared 5 bases from V and 4 bases from J, leaving 12 bases between. CDR3 length: 14 amino acids. CDR1 SSHAT and CDR2 FNYEAQ come from the germline V gene (reference sequence). The CDR3 sequence: CASSPEGLYNEQFF. CDR3 in DNA: TGTGCCAGCAGCCCGGAGGGCCTTTACAATGAGCAGTTCTTC.

Only a few counts were recorded for this clone. CDR3 nucleotides: TGTGCCACAGGGGAGGCGAACACTGAAGCTTTCTTT. It encodes CATGEANTEAFF. The chain couples TRBV21-1 to TRBJ1-1. TRBV21-1 is labeled a pseudogene. The CDR3 runs to 12 residues.

V is TRBV25-1 and J is TRBJ2-3; D gene unclear. Per the germline V gene, CDR1 is MGHDK and CDR2 is SYGVNS. V was cut by 1 base and J by 4 bases, with 12 bases left in between. The CDR3 length is 15 residues. CDR3 DNA: TGTGCCAGCAGTGAATGGTCACGTTTTCCAGATACGCAGTATTTT. The encoded protein is CASSEWSRFPDTQYF.

This clone was counted at least ten times. The chain links TRBV5-1 to TRBJ2-5; TRBD1 matches at 8 bases. Germline V gene data show CDR1 as SGHRS and CDR2 as YFSETQ. With V trimmed by 1 base and J by 4 bases, 9 bases remained unmatched. This CDR3 contains 16 residues. The CDR3 loop is CASSLLGTGWGETQYF. The DNA for the CDR3 is TGCGCCAGCAGCTTGCTCGGGACAGGTTGGGGAGAGACCCAGTACTTC.

This clone has a single count. The rearrangement joins TRBV4-1 to TRBJ2-1; 8 positions match TRBD2. The CDR3 contains 15 residues. V dropped 0 bases and J dropped 7; count of bases not matched to a gene: 5. CDR1 and CDR2 (germline): MGHRA, YSYEKL. The CDR3 reads CASSQEGLEYNEQFF. For the CDR3, the DNA is TGCGCCAGCAGCCAAGAGGGACTAGAGTATAATGAGCAGTTCTTC.